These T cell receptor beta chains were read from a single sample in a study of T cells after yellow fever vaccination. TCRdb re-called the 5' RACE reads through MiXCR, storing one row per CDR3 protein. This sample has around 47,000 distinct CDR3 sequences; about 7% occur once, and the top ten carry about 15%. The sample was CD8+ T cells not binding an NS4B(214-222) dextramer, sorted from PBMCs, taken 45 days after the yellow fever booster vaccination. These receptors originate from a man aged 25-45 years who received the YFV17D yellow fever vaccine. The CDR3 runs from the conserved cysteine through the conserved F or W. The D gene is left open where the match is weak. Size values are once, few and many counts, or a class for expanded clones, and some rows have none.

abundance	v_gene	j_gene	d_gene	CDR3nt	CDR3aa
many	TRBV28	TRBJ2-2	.	TGTGCCAGCGCCTTAATGGCAGAACGCACCGGGGAGCTGTTTTTT	CASALMAERTGELFF
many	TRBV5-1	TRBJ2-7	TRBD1	TGCGCCAGCAGCTTGGAATCCGGGACAGGGGGCTACGAGCAGTACTTC	CASSLESGTGGYEQYF
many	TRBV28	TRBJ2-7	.	TGTGCCAGCAGTTCTGACCTAACACAGTACTTC	CASSSDLTQYF
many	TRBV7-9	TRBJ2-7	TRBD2	TGTGCCAGCAGCCACGCACTAGCGGGAGCCTCCTACGAGCAGTACTTC	CASSHALAGASYEQYF
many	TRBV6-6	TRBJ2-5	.	TGTGCCAGCAGTTACGGGGGGTATGAGACCCAGTACTTC	CASSYGGYETQYF
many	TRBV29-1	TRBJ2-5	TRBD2	TGCAGCGTTAAGCGGGAGTCGGAGACCCAGTACTTC	CSVKRESETQYF
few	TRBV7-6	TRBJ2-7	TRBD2	TGTGCCAGCATCCCCGGGGGTAGCGGGAGATACGAGCAGTACTTC	CASIPGGSGRYEQYF
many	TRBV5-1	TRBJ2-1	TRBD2	TGCGCCAGCAGCTTCCCTAGCGGTTTTGAGCAGTTCTTC	CASSFPSGFEQFF
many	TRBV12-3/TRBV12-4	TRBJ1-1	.	TGTGCCAGCAGTTTATGGGTTAACGAGGTTACGAACACTGAAGCTTTCTTT	CASSLWVNEVTNTEAFF
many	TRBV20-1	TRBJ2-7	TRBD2	TGCAGTGCCCTAATAGCGGGCAGACAGTACTTC	CSALIAGRQYF
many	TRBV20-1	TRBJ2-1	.	TGCAGTGCTAGGACCCTAACCTACAATGAGCAGTTCTTC	CSARTLTYNEQFF
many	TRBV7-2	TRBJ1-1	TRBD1	TGTGCCAGCAGCTCGGGACAGGGGCCTGACGAAGCTTTCTTT	CASSSGQGPDEAFF
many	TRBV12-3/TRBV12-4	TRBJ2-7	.	TGTGCCAGCAGTTCCTTCCTTGACAGCTCCTACGAGCAGTACTTC	CASSSFLDSSYEQYF
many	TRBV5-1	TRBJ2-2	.	TGCGCCAGCAGCTCCACTAGCTACACCGGGGAGCTGTTTTTT	CASSSTSYTGELFF
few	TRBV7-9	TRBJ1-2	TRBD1	TGTGCCAGCAGCATCGACAGGGGGGCGGATGGCTACACCTTC	CASSIDRGADGYTF
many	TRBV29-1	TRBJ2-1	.	TGCAGCGTTTTTATTTGGGAGCGGAATGCCTACAATGAGCAGTTCTTC	CSVFIWERNAYNEQFF
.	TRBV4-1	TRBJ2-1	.	TGCGCCAGCAGCCAATCCCGGGACTCTGTTAATGAGCAGTTCTTC	CASSQSRDSVNEQFF
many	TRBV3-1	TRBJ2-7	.	TGTGCCAGCAGGCAGACTCTGGCCAGCTACGAGCAGTACTTC	CASRQTLASYEQYF
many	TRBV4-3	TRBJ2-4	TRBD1	TGCGCCAGCAGCCAAGGGACAGGGGACATTCAGTACTTC	CASSQGTGDIQYF
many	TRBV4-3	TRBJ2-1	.	TGCGCCAGCAGCCAAGATCAAGCGCTAGTACAGAGCTCCTACAATGAGCAGTTCTTC	CASSQDQALVQSSYNEQFF
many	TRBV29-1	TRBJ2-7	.	TGCAGCGTGGCGGGGTCCTCCGCCCCCTACGAGCAGTACTTC	CSVAGSSAPYEQYF
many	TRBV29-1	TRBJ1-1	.	TGCAGCGTTGAAGGTGGCCCCACGAACACTGAAGCTTTCTTT	CSVEGGPTNTEAFF
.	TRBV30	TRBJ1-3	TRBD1	TGTGCCTGGGCGCTGACAGGGGAAGGAAACACCATATATTTT	CAWALTGEGNTIYF
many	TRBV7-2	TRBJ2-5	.	TGTGCCAGCAGCTTTCTAGGGGTTGGGGAGACCCAGTACTTC	CASSFLGVGETQYF
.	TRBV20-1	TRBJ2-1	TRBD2	TGCAGTGCTAGCCTAGCGGAGTGGGATGAGCAGTTCTTC	CSASLAEWDEQFF